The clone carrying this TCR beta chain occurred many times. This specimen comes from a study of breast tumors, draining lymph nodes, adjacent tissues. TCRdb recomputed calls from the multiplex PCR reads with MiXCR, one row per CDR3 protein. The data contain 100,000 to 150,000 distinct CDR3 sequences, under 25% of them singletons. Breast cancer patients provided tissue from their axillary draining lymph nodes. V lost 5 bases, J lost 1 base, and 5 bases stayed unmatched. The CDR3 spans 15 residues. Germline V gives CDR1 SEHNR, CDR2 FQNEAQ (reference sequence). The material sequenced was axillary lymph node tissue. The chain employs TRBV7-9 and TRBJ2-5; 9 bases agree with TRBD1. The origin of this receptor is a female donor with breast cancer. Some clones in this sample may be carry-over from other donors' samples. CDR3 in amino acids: CASSEGQGLQETQYF. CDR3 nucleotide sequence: TGTGCCAGCAGCGAGGGACAGGGTCTCCAAGAGACCCAGTACTTC.